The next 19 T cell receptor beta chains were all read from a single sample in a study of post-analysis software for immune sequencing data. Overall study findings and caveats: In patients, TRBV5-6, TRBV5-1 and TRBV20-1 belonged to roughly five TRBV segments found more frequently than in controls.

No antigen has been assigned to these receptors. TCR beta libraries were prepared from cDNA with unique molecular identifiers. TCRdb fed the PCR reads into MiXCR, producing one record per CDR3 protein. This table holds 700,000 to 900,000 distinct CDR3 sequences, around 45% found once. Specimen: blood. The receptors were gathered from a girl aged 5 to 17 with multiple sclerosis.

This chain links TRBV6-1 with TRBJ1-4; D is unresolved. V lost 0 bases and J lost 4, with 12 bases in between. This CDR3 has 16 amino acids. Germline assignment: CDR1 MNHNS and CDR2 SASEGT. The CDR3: CASSEAPSRSNEKLFF. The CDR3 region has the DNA TGTGCCAGCAGTGAAGCTCCCAGTCGGAGTAATGAAAAACTGTTTTTT.

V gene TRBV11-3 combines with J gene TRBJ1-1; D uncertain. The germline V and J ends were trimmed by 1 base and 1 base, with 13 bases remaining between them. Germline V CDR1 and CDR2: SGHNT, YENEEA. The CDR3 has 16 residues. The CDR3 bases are TGTGCCAGCAGCTTAGGACCCGGCCAGGCGAACACTGAAGCTTTCTTT. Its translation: CASSLGPGQANTEAFF.

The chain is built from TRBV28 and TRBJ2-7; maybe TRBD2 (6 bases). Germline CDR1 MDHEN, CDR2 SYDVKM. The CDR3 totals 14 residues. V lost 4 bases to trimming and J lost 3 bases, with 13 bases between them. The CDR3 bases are TGTGCCAGCAGTTGGGCGGGGAGAGACTACGAGCAGTACTTC. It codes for CASSWAGRDYEQYF.

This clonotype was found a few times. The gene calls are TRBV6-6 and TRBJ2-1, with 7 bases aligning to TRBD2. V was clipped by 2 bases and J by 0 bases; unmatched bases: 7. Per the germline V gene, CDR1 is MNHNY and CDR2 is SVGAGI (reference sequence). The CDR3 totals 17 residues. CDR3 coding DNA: TGTGCCAGCAGTTACGGGCTAGCGGTTAGCTCCTACAATGAGCAGTTCTTC. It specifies CASSYGLAVSSYNEQFF.

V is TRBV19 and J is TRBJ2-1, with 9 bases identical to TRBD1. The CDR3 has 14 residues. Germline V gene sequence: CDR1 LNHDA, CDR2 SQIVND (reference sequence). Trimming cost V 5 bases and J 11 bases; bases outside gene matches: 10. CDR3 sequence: CASSLETGGRKQFF. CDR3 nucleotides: TGTGCCAGTAGTCTCGAGACAGGGGGAAGAAAGCAGTTCTTC.

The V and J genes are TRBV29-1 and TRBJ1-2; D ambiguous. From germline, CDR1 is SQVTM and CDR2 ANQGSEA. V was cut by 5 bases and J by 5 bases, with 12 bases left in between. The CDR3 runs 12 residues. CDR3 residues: CSVPAIGYGYTF. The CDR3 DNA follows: TGCAGCGTTCCCGCAATAGGTTATGGCTACACCTTC.

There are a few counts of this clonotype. The CDR3 DNA follows: TGTGCCAGCATTCCCGACAGGGGAAGCTACAATGAGCAGTTCTTC. Protein sequence: CASIPDRGSYNEQFF. This chain links TRBV2 with TRBJ2-1, with 8 bases fitting TRBD1. Germline V gives CDR1 SNHLY, CDR2 FYNNEI. The CDR3 is made up of 15 amino acids. The ends lost 7 bases at V and 3 bases at J; junction bases unmatched: 8.

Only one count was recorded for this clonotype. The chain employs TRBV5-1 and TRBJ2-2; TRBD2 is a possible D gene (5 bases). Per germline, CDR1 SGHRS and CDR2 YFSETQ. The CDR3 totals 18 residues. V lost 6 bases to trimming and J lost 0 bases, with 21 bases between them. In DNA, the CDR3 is TGCGCCAGCAAGGTGGACGACTCTAGCCCCGCGAACACCGGGGAGCTGTTTTTT. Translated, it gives CASKVDDSSPANTGELFF.

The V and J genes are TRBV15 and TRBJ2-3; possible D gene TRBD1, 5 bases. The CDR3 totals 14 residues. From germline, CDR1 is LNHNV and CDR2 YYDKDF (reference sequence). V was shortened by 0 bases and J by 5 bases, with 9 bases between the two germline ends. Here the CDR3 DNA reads TGTGCCACCAGCAGAGAACTAAGGGGAGATACGCAGTATTTT. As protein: CATSRELRGDTQYF.

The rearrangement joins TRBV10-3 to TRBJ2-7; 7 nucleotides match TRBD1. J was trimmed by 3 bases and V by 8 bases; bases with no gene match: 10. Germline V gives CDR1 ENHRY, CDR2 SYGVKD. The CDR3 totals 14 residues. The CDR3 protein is CAIWAGTDDYEQYF. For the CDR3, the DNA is TGTGCCATCTGGGCCGGGACAGACGACTACGAGCAGTACTTC.

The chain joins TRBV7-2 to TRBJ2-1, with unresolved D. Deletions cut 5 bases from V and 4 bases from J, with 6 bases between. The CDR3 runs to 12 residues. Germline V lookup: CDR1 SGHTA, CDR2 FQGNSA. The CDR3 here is CASSGEYNEQFF. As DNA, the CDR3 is TGTGCCAGCAGCGGCGAGTACAATGAGCAGTTCTTC.

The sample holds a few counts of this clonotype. The CDR3 DNA sequence: TGCAGCGTTGATAAGGAAGCCCCCTCGAGTAAGTTCTTC. Its protein is CSVDKEAPSSKFF. The chain combines TRBV29-1 with TRBJ2-1, with D unclear. This CDR3 region has 13 residues. The V end lost 3 bases, the J end lost 14 bases, and 20 bases lay between the germline ends. CDR1 is SQVTM and CDR2 is ANQGSEA in the germline V gene.

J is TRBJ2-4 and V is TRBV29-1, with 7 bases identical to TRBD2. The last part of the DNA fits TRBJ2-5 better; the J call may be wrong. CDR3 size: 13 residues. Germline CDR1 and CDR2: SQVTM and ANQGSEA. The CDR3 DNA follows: TGCAGCGTTGACGGGGGGACTCAAGAGACCCAGTACTTC. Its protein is CSVDGGTQETQYF.

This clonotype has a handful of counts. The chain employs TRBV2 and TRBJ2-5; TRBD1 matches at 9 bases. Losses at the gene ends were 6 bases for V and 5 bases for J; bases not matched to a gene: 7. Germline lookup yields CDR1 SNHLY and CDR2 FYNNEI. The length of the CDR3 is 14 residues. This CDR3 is CASSGTGSGETQYF. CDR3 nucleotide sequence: TGTGCCAGCAGCGGGACAGGGAGCGGGGAGACCCAGTACTTC.

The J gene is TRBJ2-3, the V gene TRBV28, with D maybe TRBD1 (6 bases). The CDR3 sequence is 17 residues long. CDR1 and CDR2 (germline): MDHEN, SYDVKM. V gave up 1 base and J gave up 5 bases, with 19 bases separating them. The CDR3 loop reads CASSLYGTPGFGDTQYF. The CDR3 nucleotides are TGTGCCAGCAGTTTATATGGGACACCGGGTTTTGGAGATACGCAGTATTTT.

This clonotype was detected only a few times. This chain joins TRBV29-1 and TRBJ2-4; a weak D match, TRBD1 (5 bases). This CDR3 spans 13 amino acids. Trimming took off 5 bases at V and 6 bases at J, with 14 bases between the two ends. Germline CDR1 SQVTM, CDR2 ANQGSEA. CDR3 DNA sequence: TGCAGCGTTTCAGTAGGGCAGGGAAACATTCAGTACTTC. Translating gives CSVSVGQGNIQYF.

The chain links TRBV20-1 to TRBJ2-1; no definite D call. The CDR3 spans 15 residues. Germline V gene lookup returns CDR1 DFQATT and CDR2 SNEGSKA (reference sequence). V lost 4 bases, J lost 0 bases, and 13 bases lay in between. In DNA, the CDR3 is TGCAGTGCTAACCCCGGTATGAGCTCCTACAATGAGCAGTTCTTC. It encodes CSANPGMSSYNEQFF.

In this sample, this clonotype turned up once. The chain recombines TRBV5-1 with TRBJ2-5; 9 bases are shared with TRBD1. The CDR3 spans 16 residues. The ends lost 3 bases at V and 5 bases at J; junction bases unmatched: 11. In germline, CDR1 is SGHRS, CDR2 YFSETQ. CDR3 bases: TGCGCCAGCAGCTCGGGGGACAGGGCCATTTGGGAGACCCAGTACTTC. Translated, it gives CASSSGDRAIWETQYF.

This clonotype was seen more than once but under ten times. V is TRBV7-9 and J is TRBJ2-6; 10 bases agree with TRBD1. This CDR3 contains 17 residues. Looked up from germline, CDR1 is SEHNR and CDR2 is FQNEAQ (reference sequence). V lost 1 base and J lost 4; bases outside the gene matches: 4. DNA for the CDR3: TGTGCCAGCAGCTTAGGACAGGGGGCTGGAGGGGCCAACGTCCTGACTTTC. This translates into CASSLGQGAGGANVLTF.